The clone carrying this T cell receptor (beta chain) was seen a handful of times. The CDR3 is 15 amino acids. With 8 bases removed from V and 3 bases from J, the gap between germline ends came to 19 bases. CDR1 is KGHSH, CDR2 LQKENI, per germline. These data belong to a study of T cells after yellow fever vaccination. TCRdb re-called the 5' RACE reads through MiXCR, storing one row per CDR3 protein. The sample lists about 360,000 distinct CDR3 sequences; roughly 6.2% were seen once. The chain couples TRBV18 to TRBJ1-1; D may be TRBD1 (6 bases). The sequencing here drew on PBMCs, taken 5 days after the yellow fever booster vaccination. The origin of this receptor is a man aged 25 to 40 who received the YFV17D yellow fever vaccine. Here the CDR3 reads CASRRTQGGDTEAFF. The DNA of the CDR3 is TGTGCCAGCCGTCGGACACAGGGCGGGGACACTGAAGCTTTCTTT.